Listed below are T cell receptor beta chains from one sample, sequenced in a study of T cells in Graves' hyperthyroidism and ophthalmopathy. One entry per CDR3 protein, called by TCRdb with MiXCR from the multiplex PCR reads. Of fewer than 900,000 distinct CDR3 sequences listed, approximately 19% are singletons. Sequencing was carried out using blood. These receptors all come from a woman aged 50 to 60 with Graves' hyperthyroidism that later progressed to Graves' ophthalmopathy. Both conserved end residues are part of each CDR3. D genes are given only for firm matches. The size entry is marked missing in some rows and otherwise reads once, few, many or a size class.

cdr3_aa: CSARPPAAGGGSYEQYF
cdr3_nt: TGCAGTGCTAGACCCCCTGCGGCGGGGGGGGGTTCCTACGAGCAGTACTTC
j_call: TRBJ2-7
cdr3_length: 17
clone_size: many
d_call: TRBD2
v_call: TRBV20-1

cdr3_aa: CASSLVGGTAKNIQYF
cdr3_nt: TGTGCCAGCAGCTTGGTGGGGGGTACGGCCAAAAACATTCAGTACTTC
j_call: TRBJ2-4
cdr3_length: 16
clone_size: NA
d_call: NA
v_call: TRBV5-4

cdr3_aa: CASSLGQTNNEQFF
cdr3_nt: TGTGCCAGCAGCTTAGGACAGACCAACAATGAGCAGTTCTTC
j_call: TRBJ2-1
cdr3_length: 14
clone_size: few
d_call: NA
v_call: TRBV7-6

cdr3_aa: CAWSSRGRSYEQYF
cdr3_nt: TGTGCCTGGAGTTCAAGGGGGCGCTCCTACGAGCAGTACTTC
j_call: TRBJ2-7
cdr3_length: 14
clone_size: many
d_call: TRBD1
v_call: TRBV30

cdr3_aa: CASSIERDRGYNSPLHF
cdr3_nt: TGTGCCAGCAGCATAGAGAGGGACAGGGGATATAATTCACCCCTCCACTTT
j_call: TRBJ1-6
cdr3_length: 17
clone_size: few
d_call: TRBD1
v_call: TRBV7-3

cdr3_aa: CASGSPPGSYNEQFF
cdr3_nt: TGTGCTAGTGGTTCCCCCCCGGGCTCCTACAATGAGCAGTTCTTC
j_call: TRBJ2-1
cdr3_length: 15
clone_size: many
d_call: NA
v_call: TRBV12-5

cdr3_aa: CASSLKRGDTDTQYF
cdr3_nt: TGTGCCAGCAGCTTAAAGCGGGGGGACACAGATACGCAGTATTTT
j_call: TRBJ2-3
cdr3_length: 15
clone_size: many
d_call: TRBD2
v_call: TRBV7-8

cdr3_aa: CASSSGGTDTDTQYF
cdr3_nt: TGTGCCAGCAGCTCCGGGGGGACAGACACAGATACGCAGTATTTT
j_call: TRBJ2-3
cdr3_length: 15
clone_size: few
d_call: NA
v_call: TRBV7-9

cdr3_aa: CASMGWGREGPMNTEAFF
cdr3_nt: TGTGCCAGTATGGGGTGGGGGCGTGAAGGACCGATGAATACTGAAGCTTTCTTT
j_call: TRBJ1-1
cdr3_length: 18
clone_size: few
d_call: NA
v_call: TRBV19

cdr3_aa: CASSESEPYTGELFF
cdr3_nt: TGCGCCAGCAGTGAATCAGAGCCGTACACCGGGGAGCTGTTTTTT
j_call: TRBJ2-2
cdr3_length: 15
clone_size: NA
d_call: NA
v_call: TRBV10-1

cdr3_aa: CASSLGSELFF
cdr3_nt: TGTGCCAGCAGCTTGGGGTCGGAGCTGTTTTTT
j_call: TRBJ2-2
cdr3_length: 11
clone_size: NA
d_call: NA
v_call: TRBV12-3/TRBV12-4

cdr3_aa: CSARKDAPAGKLFF
cdr3_nt: TGCAGTGCTAGGAAGGACGCCCCCGCAGGAAAACTGTTTTTT
j_call: TRBJ1-4
cdr3_length: 14
clone_size: NA
d_call: NA
v_call: TRBV20-1

cdr3_aa: CASSLGARDTEAFF
cdr3_nt: TGTGCCAGCAGCTTGGGGGCGCGGGACACTGAAGCTTTCTTT
j_call: TRBJ1-1
cdr3_length: 14
clone_size: many
d_call: NA
v_call: TRBV11-2

cdr3_aa: CASSATGEETQYF
cdr3_nt: TGCGCCAGCAGCGCAACAGGGGAAGAGACCCAGTACTTC
j_call: TRBJ2-5
cdr3_length: 13
clone_size: NA
d_call: TRBD1
v_call: TRBV5-1

cdr3_aa: CASRHTENTEAFF
cdr3_nt: TGCGCCAGCAGACATACAGAGAACACTGAAGCTTTCTTT
j_call: TRBJ1-1
cdr3_length: 13
clone_size: many
d_call: NA
v_call: TRBV5-1

cdr3_aa: CASSLVGGGSSHGYTF
cdr3_nt: TGTGCCAGCAGCTTGGTCGGGGGGGGATCCTCCCATGGCTACACCTTC
j_call: TRBJ1-2
cdr3_length: 16
clone_size: NA
d_call: NA
v_call: TRBV6-1

cdr3_aa: CASSQGVTPTYGYTF
cdr3_nt: TGTGCCAGCAGCCAAGGGGTCACACCAACCTATGGCTACACCTTC
j_call: TRBJ1-2
cdr3_length: 15
clone_size: few
d_call: NA
v_call: TRBV3-1

cdr3_aa: CAWSVRLTEQFF
cdr3_nt: TGTGCCTGGAGTGTACGTCTTACGGAGCAGTTCTTC
j_call: TRBJ2-1
cdr3_length: 12
clone_size: many
d_call: NA
v_call: TRBV30

cdr3_aa: CSARQTGGHEQFF
cdr3_nt: TGCAGTGCTAGACAGACAGGGGGCCATGAGCAGTTCTTC
j_call: TRBJ2-1
cdr3_length: 13
clone_size: many
d_call: TRBD1
v_call: TRBV20-1

cdr3_aa: CASSQVGAGLKPPLHF
cdr3_nt: TGTGCCAGCAGCCAAGTCGGGGCCGGGTTAAAACCGCCCCTCCACTTT
j_call: TRBJ1-6
cdr3_length: 16
clone_size: many
d_call: NA
v_call: TRBV14

cdr3_aa: CSVEVGQGNGYTF
cdr3_nt: TGCAGCGTTGAAGTGGGACAGGGGAATGGCTACACCTTC
j_call: TRBJ1-2
cdr3_length: 13
clone_size: few
d_call: TRBD1
v_call: TRBV29-1

cdr3_aa: CASSRGGSEVPRTDTQYF
cdr3_nt: TGTGCCAGCAGCCGTGGGGGGAGCGAAGTCCCTCGCACAGATACGCAGTATTTT
j_call: TRBJ2-3
cdr3_length: 18
clone_size: NA
d_call: NA
v_call: TRBV7-6

cdr3_aa: CSAFDGTGSRYGYTF
cdr3_nt: TGCAGTGCTTTCGACGGGACAGGGTCCCGGTATGGCTACACCTTC
j_call: TRBJ1-2
cdr3_length: 15
clone_size: few
d_call: TRBD1
v_call: TRBV20-1